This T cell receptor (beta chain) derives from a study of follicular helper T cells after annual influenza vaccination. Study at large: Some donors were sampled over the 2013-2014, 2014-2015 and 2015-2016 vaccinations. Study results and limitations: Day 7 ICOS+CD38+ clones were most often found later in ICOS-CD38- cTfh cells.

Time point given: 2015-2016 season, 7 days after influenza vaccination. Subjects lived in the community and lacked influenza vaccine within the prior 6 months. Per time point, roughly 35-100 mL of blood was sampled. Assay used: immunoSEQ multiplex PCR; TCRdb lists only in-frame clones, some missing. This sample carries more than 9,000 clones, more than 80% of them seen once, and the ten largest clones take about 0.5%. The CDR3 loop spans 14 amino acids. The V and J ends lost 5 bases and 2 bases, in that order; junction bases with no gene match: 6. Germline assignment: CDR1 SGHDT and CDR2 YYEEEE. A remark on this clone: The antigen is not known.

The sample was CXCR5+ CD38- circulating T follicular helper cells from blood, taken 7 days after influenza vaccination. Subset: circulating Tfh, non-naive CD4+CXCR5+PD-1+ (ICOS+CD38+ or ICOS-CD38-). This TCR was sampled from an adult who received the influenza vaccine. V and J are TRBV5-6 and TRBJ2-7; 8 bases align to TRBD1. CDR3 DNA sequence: TGTGCCAGCAGTGGGACAGGATATACCTACGAGCAGTACTTC. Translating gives CASSGTGYTYEQYF.